This TCR beta chain was identified during a study of blood T cell repertoires in COVID-19. CDR3 length: 17 residues. Germline trimming cut 5 bases from V and 6 bases from J; bases unmatched to any gene: 13. Germline V CDR1 and CDR2: LNHDA, SQIVND (reference sequence). Assay: immunoSEQ multiplex PCR; the TCRdb copy retains only in-frame clones and omits some. The table has under 200,000 clones, around 79% seen once; the top ten hold under 20%. This TCR derives from a woman in her 70s in a cohort exposed to, infected with or recovered from COVID-19 (not recorded which). The chain combines TRBV19 with TRBJ1-5, with TRBD1 identical over 10 bases. Sequenced: PBMCs or T cells enriched from blood (not recorded which). The CDR3 sequence: CASSPGTGDPGSQPQHF. CDR3 DNA: TGTGCCAGTAGTCCCGGGACAGGGGACCCGGGAAGTCAGCCCCAGCATTTT.